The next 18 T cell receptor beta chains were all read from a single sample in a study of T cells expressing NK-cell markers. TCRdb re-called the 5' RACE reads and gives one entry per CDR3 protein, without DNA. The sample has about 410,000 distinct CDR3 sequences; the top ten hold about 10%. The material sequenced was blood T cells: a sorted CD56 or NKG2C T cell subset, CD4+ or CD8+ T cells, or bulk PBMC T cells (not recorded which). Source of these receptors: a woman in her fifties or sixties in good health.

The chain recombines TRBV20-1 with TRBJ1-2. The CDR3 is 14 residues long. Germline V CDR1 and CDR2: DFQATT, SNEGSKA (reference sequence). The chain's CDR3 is CSARVGSTNYGYTF.

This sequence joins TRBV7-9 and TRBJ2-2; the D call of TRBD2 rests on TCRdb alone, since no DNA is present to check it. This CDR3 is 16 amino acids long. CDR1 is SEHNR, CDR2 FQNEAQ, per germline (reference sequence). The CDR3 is CASSFGSGVNTGELFF.

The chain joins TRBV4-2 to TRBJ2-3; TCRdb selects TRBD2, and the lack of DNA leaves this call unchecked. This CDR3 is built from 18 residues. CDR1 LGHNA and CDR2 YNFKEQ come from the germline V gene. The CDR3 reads CASSQGLAGGPNTDTQYF.

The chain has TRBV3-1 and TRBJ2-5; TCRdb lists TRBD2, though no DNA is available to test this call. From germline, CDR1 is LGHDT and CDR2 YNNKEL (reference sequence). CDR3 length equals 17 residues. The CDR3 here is CASSQGPGLAGVETQYF.

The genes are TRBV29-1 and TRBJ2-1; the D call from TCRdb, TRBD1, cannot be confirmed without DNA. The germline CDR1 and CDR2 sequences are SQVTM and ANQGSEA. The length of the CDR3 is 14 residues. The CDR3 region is CSATLDRVTSEQFF.

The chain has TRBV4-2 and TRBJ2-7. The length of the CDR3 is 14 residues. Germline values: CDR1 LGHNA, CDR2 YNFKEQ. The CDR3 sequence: CASSQESLENEQYF.

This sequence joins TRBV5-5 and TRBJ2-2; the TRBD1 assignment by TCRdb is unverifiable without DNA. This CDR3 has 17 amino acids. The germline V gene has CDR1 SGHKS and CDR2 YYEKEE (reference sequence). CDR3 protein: CASSLEGPGQGTGELFF.

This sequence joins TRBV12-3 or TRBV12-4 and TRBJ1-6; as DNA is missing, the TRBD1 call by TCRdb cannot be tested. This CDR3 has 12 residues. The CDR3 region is CASSRPGTPLHF.

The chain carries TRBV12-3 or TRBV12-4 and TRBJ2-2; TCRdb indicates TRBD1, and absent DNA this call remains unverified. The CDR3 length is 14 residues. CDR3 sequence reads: CASGRQGRTGELFF.

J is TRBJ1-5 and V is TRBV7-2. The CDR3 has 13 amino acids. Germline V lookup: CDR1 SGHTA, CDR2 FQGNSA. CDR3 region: CASSFDLNQPQHF. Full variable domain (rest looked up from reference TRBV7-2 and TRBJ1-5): GAGVSQSPSNKVTEKGKDVELRCDPISGHTALYWYRQSLGQGLEFLIYFQGNSAPDKSGLPSDRFSAERTGGSVSTLTIQRTQQEDSAVYLCASSFDLNQPQHFGDGTRLSIL.

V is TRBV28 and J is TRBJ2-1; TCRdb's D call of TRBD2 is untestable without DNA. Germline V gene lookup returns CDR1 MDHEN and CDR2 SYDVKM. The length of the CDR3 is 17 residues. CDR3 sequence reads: CASNVGREGSSYNEQFF. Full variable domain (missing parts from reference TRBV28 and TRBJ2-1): DVKVTQSSRYLVKRTGEKVFLECVQDMDHENMFWYRQDPGLGLRLIYFSYDVKMKEKGDIPEGYSVSREKKERFSLILESASTNQTSMYLCASNVGREGSSYNEQFFGPGTRLTVL.

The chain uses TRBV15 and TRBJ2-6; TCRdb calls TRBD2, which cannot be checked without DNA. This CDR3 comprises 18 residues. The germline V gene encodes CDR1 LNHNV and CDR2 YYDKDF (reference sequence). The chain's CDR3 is CATSRAGGVSAGANVLTF.

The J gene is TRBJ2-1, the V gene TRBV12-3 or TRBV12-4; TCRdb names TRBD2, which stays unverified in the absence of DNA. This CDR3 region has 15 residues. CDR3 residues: CASSFVSGLNNEQFF.

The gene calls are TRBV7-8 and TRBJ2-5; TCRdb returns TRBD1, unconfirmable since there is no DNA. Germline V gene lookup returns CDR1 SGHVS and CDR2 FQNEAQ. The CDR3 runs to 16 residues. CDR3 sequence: CASSQGGQGSGETQYF.

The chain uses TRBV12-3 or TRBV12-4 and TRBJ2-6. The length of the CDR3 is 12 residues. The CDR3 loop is CASGLRANVLTF.

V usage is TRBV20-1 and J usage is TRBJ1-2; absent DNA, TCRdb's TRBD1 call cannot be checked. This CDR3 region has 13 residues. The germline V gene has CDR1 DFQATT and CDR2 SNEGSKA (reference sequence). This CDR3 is CSARPPGSYGYTF.

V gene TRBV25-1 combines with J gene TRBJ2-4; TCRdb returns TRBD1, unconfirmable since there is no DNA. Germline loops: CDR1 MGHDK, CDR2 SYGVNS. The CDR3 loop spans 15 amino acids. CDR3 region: CASSGVTGAQNIQYF.

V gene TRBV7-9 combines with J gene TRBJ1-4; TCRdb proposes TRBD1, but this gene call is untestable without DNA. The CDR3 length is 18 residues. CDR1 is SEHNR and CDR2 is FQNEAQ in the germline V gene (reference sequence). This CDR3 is CASSSLATNRGRSEKLFF.